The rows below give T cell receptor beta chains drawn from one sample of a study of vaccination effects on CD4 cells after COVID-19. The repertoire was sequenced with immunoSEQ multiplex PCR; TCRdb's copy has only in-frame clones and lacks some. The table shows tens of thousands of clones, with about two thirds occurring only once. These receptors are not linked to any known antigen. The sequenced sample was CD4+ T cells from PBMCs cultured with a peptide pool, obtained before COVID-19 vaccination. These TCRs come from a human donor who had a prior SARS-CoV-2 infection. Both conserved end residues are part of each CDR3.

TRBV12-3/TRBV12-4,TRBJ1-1,CASSFMGEAFF
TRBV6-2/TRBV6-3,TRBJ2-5,CASTPRGSVEETQYF
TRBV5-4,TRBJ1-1,CASSLEGNGFTEAFF
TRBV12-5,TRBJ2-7,CASGASGSYEQYF
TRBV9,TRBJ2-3,CASSVGPGGGTDTQYF
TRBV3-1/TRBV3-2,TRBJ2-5,CASSQGAGEETQYF
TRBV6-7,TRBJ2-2,CARKPGNDTGELFF
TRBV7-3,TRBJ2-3,CASSVGDTQYF
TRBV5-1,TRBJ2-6,CASRLDREANPGANVLTF
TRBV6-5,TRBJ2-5,CASSRGRAETQYF
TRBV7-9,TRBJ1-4,CASSLAQGFTNEKLFF
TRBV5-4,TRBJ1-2,CASSKLLTGGNYGYTF
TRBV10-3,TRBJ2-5,CAISAMKTRAETQYF